This TCR beta chain was sequenced during a study of PD-L1 blockade in urothelial cancer. The CDR3 is 14 residues long. V dropped 4 bases and J dropped 0; count of bases not matched to a gene: 0. Germline lookup yields CDR1 SQVTM and CDR2 ANQGSEA. Sequencing was performed with immunoSEQ multiplex PCR; in TCRdb, only in-frame clones are kept and a portion is missing. This sample has some 20,000 clones, with 70% to 90% found just once. The sequence was obtained from a man aged 50 to 59 with urothelial cancer. Here the sequenced sample was PBMCs, taken around atezolizumab (anti-PD-L1) treatment. The V gene is TRBV29-1, the J gene TRBJ1-3; 10 nucleotides match TRBD1. The CDR3 DNA reads as TGCAGCGTTGGGACAGGGGGCTCTGGAAACACCATATATTTT. Protein: CSVGTGGSGNTIYF.